This T cell receptor (beta chain) was retrieved from a study of T-cell memory formation after mild COVID-19 (dated by TCRdb to 2020 to 2023). Study-wide context: TCR sequence clusters from the two donors were found to be largely donor specific. In a couple of donors, T-cell clones that expanded and contracted after mild COVID-19 were tracked by sequencing TCRalpha and TCRbeta repertoires over time. The cohort comprised two young, previously healthy adult volunteers, one female and one male. Here is what the overall study found, with its caveats: Balanced CD4/CD8 phenotypes were observed for clones contracting from day 15 to 85, whereas a bias towards CD4+ was observed for a second wave of clones expanding from day 15 to 37. Contracting CD4+ clones were found mainly in CM and EM memory subsets, while CD8+ clones were enriched in EMRA. Some responding clones were found in pre-infection memory, which suggests that pre-existing cross-reactive memory T cells took part in the SARS-CoV-2 response. SARS-CoV-2 specificity was not confirmed for the second-wave clones peaking on day 37. Only a couple of mild cases were covered in the study, and larger cohorts including severe cases with pre-infection samples were considered necessary.

The run used an Illumina NovaSeq 6000. TCRalpha and TCRbeta cDNA libraries were built by 5'RACE with constant-segment primers, adding sample barcodes and unique molecular identifiers. RNA was extracted from every sample with Trizol reagent. The libraries were amplified in two PCR steps, and the second step added a second sample barcode and Illumina TruSeq adapters. Sequencing of the libraries was done on an Illumina NovaSeq, producing 2 x 150 bp paired-end reads. Per the authors' processing: Reads were demultiplexed and collapsed into UMI-guided consensus sequences with migec v1.2.7. Using mixcr v2.1.11, the UMI consensuses were aligned to TRA and TRB V and J templates and assembled into clonotypes. A clonotype was counted as expanded or contracted only when both edgeR and NoisET called the clonotype significant, with the noise models trained on biological replicates. For edgeR calls, the cutoffs were a false discovery rate-adjusted p below 0.01 and a log2 fold-change threshold of 1. As an exploratory analysis of dynamics, max-normalized trajectories of the 1000 most abundant clonotypes were examined with PCA combined with hierarchical clustering. Separately sequenced CD4+ and CD8+ repertoires were used to assign a CD4 or CD8 phenotype to each responding clone. TCRdb took the public reads, trimmed them with fastp at Q25, ran MiXCR for clone calling and kept in-frame beta chains. Rows matching on CDR3 protein sequence are summarized as one entry with the most common DNA and genes. These V and J calls derive from TCRdb rather than the authors' analysis. This sample has about 410,000 distinct CDR3 sequences in its table, and about 25% of those were observed once. The ten largest clonotypes hold about an eighth of the sample.

Turning to this clonotype: Its antigen remains unidentified. Base quality data are lacking; no much larger clone is found one base away.

Ficoll-Paque density gradient centrifugation was used to isolate PBMCs. Sequencing was carried out using PBMCs or a T cell subset sorted from them (not recorded which). This clonotype was obtained from an adult woman who had mild COVID-19 (a few samples of this study predate the infection). The sample titles of this study are shuffled in the database, so cell type and time point are left out; the donor was told from shared clones.

The CDR3 corresponds to CASAPAGRIEQFF. DNA sequence: TGTGCCAGCGCACCGGCGGGGCGGATTGAGCAGTTCTTC. This chain is built from TRBV7-2 and TRBJ2-1; TRBD2 is possibly the D segment (6 matching bases). V is cut by 8 bases and J by 9 bases, and the space between the germline ends is 17 bases. The CDR3, cysteine through phenylalanine, is 13 amino acids long. Only the CDR3 portion is preserved as DNA: 39 bases, with reading frame beginning at the first base. CDR1 and CDR2, per the germline V gene, are SGHTA and FQGNSA.